The clone carrying this TCR beta chain was recorded at least ten times. Patients were excluded for uncontrolled infection, other autoimmune disease, pregnancy or lactation. J gave up 8 bases and V 6 bases, and 17 bases lay outside the gene matches. The CDR3 contains 16 residues. RNA transcripts yielded amplified TCR beta CDR3 regions. HTBI primers drove first-round RT-PCR of the TCR CDR3. MiXCR, run by TCRdb on the multiplex PCR reads, gives a single entry per CDR3 protein. Counted here are about 640,000 distinct CDR3 sequences, around 20% occurring once; the ten biggest clones make up 34%. These data come from a study of T cells in Graves' hyperthyroidism and ophthalmopathy.

Specimen: blood. The receptor comes from a man aged 30-40 years with Graves' ophthalmopathy. The rearrangement links TRBV12-3 or TRBV12-4 to TRBJ2-3, with 7 bases lining up with TRBD2. DNA for the CDR3: TGTGCCAGCAGCTCGATGACAAGCGGGACTGGGGGTACGCAGTATTTT. Translated: CASSSMTSGTGGTQYF.